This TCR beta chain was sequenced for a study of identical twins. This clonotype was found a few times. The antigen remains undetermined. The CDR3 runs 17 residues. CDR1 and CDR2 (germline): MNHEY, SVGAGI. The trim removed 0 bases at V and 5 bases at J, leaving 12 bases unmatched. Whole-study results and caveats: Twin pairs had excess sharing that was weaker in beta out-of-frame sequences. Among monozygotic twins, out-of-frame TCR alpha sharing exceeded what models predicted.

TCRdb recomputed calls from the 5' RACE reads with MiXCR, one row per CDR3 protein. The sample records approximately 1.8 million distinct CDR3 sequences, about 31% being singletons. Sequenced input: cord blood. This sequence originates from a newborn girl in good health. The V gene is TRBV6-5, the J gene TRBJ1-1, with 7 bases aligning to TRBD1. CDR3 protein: CASSYSRDSFPRTEAFF. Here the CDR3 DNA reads TGTGCCAGCAGTTACTCTCGGGACAGTTTCCCTAGGACTGAAGCTTTCTTT.